The TCR beta chain under discussion was sequenced for a study of shared clonotypes between healthy human individuals. Study background: A few men and a couple of women, aged 18 to 49, were donors.

The authors distributed each subset's genomic DNA evenly over several immunoSEQ plates. Sequencing of unsorted PBMC DNA was carried out using ten immunoSEQ deep assay plates. Profiling relied on immunoSEQ multiplex PCR, and the TCRdb table lists in-frame clones only, not all of them. The data hold nearly 500,000 clones, with 60% to 85% observed a single time. This clone came up a few times. Its antigen is still unknown. Study-wide results and limits: Sequencing depth was predicted to influence how clonotypes are shared among donors.

This CDR3 region has 13 residues. Trimming left V 2 bases short and J 5 bases short, with 6 bases between. Germline CDR1 SEHNR, CDR2 FQNEAQ (reference sequence). The rearrangement uses TRBV7-9 and TRBJ2-2; D unclear. Material: PBMCs. The sequence derives from a woman in her 40s in good health. Some clones in this sample may be carry-over from other donors' samples. The CDR3 protein is CASSLSLTGELFF. The CDR3 DNA sequence: TGTGCCAGCAGCTTAAGTTTGACCGGGGAGCTGTTTTTT.